The 9 T cell receptor beta chains below all came from one sample that was sequenced in a study of cytomegalovirus exposure and HLA in healthy donors. Use of 60 Vbeta and 13 Jbeta primers characterized the PCR. Produced via immunoSEQ multiplex PCR; TCRdb's table is partial and in-frame only. The sample has under 140,000 clones, 60% to 85% seen once. Sequencing input: PBMCs. Receptor source: a woman aged 55-75 years in good health and CMV-seropositive.

This chain joins TRBV9 and TRBJ2-7, with D maybe TRBD1 (5 bases). The ends were cut back, 0 bases at V and 2 bases at J, with 9 bases in the middle. The CDR3 runs 14 residues. The V gene's germline CDR1 is SGDLS and CDR2 YYNGEE. The CDR3 coding sequence is TGTGCCAGCAGCGTAGAGGCAGGGCCCTACGAGCAGTACTTC. This sequence encodes CASSVEAGPYEQYF.

J is TRBJ2-7 and V is TRBV6-1; possible D gene TRBD1, 6 bases. The V gene lost 1 base and the J gene lost 2 bases, with 12 bases spanning the gap. From germline, CDR1 is MNHNS and CDR2 SASEGT. The CDR3 extends over 15 amino acids. The CDR3 sequence: CASSEGQGSTYEQYF. In DNA, the CDR3 is TGTGCCAGCAGTGAAGGGCAGGGGTCAACCTACGAGCAGTACTTC.

The chain has TRBV9 and TRBJ2-1, with 7 bases that match TRBD2. Per the germline V gene, CDR1 is SGDLS and CDR2 is YYNGEE. This CDR3 contains 16 residues. V lost 1 base and J lost 6; bases outside the gene matches: 10. The CDR3 here is CASSVRGGRGINEQFF. The CDR3 DNA is TGTGCCAGCAGCGTAAGAGGCGGGAGAGGGATCAATGAGCAGTTCTTC. Together with reference TRBV9 and TRBJ2-1, the CDR3 gives the full variable domain: DSGVTQTPKHLITATGQRVTLRCSPRSGDLSVYWYQQSLDQGLQFLIQYYNGEERAKGNILERFSAQQFPDLHSELNLSSLELGDSALYFCASSVRGGRGINEQFFGPGTRLTVL.

The J gene is TRBJ2-5, the V gene TRBV30; TRBD2 aligns across 12 bases. V trimming: 3 bases; J trimming: 1 base; junction bases outside the gene matches: 3. This CDR3 has 15 amino acids. Per germline, CDR1 GTSNPN and CDR2 SVGIG (reference sequence). CDR3 loop: CAWRGLAGAQETQYF. The CDR3 DNA sequence: TGTGCCTGGAGGGGACTAGCGGGCGCCCAAGAGACCCAGTACTTC. Using reference TRBV30 and TRBJ2-5 for the parts outside the CDR3, the full variable domain is SQTIHQWPATLVQPVGSPLSLECTVEGTSNPNLYWYRQAAGRGLQLLFYSVGIGQISSEVPQNLSASRPQDRQFILSSKKLLLSDSGFYLCAWRGLAGAQETQYFGPGTRLLVL.

This sequence joins TRBV29-1 and TRBJ1-2, with 9 bases fitting TRBD1. Losses at the gene ends were 8 bases for V and 4 bases for J; bases not matched to a gene: 8. The CDR3 runs to 13 residues. Germline CDR1 reads SQVTM; CDR2 reads ANQGSEA. The CDR3 region has the DNA TGCAGCACCGGGACAGGGTCTGCCTATGGCTACACCTTC. Amino acids: CSTGTGSAYGYTF.

In its sample, this clone was seen once. The J gene is TRBJ1-2, the V gene TRBV28; tentative D call: TRBD1 (6 bases). The CDR3 covers 14 residues. The V end was cut by 5 bases, the J end by 8 bases, with 18 bases between. Germline-derived CDR1 and CDR2 are MDHEN and SYDVKM. Written as DNA, the CDR3 is TGTGCCAGCAGTCCATCGACAGGCCCCCAGGGCTACACCTTC. Its protein is CASSPSTGPQGYTF.

V is TRBV9 and J is TRBJ2-5, with 7 bases aligning to TRBD2. The germline V gene has CDR1 SGDLS and CDR2 YYNGEE. This CDR3 comprises 15 residues. The trim removed 0 bases at V and 4 bases at J, leaving 6 bases unmatched. The CDR3 DNA reads TGTGCCAGCAGCGTAGGGTGGGGGAGGGGAGAGACCCAGTACTTC. Translating it yields CASSVGWGRGETQYF.

The chain employs TRBV19 and TRBJ2-5; possible D gene TRBD2, 5 bases. The J call is in doubt because the DNA end fits TRBJ2-7 better. Germline CDR1 LNHDA, CDR2 SQIVND (reference sequence). CDR3 length: 14 amino acids. The CDR3 reads CASSIDLEGDEQYF. The CDR3 DNA sequence: TGTGCCAGTAGTATAGATCTCGAGGGAGACGAGCAGTACTTC.

The CDR3 loop reads CASSLMTLQGLNNQPQHF. The CDR3 bases are TGTGCCAGCAGCCTCATGACTCTACAGGGGTTAAACAATCAGCCCCAGCATTTT. V is TRBV28 and J is TRBJ1-5; 7 bases are a match to TRBD1. Germline loops: CDR1 MDHEN, CDR2 SYDVKM. The CDR3 consists of 18 residues. V lost 6 bases, J lost 3 bases, and 17 bases stayed unmatched.